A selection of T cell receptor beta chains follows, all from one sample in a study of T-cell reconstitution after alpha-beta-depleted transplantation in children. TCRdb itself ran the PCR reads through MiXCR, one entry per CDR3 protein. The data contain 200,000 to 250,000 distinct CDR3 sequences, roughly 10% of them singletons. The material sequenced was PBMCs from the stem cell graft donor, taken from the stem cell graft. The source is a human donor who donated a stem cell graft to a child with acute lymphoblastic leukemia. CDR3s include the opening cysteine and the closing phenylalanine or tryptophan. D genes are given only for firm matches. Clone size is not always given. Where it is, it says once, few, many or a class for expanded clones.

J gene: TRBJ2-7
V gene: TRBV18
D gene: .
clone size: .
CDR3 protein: CASSPGLMTYEQYF
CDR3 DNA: TGTGCCAGCTCACCGGGACTGATGACCTACGAGCAGTACTTC

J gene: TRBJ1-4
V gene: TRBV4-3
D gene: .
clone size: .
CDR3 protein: CASSQDYRGHSNEKLFF
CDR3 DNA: TGCGCCAGCAGCCAAGATTATCGGGGGCACAGTAATGAAAAACTGTTTTTT

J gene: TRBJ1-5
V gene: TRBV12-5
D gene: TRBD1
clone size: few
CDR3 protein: CASGHGDRVGGGNQPQHF
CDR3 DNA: TGTGCTAGTGGTCATGGGGACAGAGTTGGGGGCGGCAATCAGCCCCAGCATTTT

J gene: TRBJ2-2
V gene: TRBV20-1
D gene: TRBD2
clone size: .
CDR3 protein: CSARATSGGGNTGELFF
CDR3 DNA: TGCAGTGCTAGAGCGACTAGCGGGGGGGGAAACACCGGGGAGCTGTTTTTT

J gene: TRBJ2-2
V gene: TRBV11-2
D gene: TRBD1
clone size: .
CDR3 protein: CASSWTGNTGELFF
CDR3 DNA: TGTGCCAGCAGCTGGACAGGAAACACCGGGGAGCTGTTTTTT

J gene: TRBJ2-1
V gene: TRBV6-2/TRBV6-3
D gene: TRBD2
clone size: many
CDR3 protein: CASSRPSGGVFPEQFF
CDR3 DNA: TGTGCCAGCAGTCGCCCTAGCGGGGGGGTGTTTCCTGAGCAGTTCTTC

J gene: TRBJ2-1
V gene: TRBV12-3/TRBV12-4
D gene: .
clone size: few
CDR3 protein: CASIISLGNYNEQFF
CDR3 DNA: TGTGCCAGCATCATATCCCTCGGGAACTACAATGAGCAGTTCTTC

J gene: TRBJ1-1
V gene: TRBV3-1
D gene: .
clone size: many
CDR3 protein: CASSQDFVRNTEAFF
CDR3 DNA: TGTGCCAGCAGCCAAGATTTTGTCAGGAACACTGAAGCTTTCTTT

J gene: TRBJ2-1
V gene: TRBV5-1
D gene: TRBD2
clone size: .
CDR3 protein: CASSLTGLAGGDNEQFF
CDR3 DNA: TGCGCCAGCAGCTTGACCGGACTAGCGGGGGGAGACAATGAGCAGTTCTTC

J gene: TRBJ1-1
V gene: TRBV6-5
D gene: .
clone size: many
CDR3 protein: CASSYSGTTEAFF
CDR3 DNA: TGTGCCAGCAGTTACTCTGGGACTACTGAAGCTTTCTTT

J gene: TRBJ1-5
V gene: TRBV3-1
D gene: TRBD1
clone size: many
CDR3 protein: CASSRDQGAGAQHF
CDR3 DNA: TGTGCCAGCAGCCGAGATCAGGGGGCTGGGGCCCAGCATTTT

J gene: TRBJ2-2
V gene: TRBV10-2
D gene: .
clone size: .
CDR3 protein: CASSWLSDTGELFF
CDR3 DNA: TGCGCCAGCAGTTGGCTCTCCGACACCGGGGAGCTGTTTTTT

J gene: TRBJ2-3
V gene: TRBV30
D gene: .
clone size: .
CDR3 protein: CAWQRTDTQYF
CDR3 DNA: TGTGCCTGGCAGAGAACAGATACGCAGTATTTT

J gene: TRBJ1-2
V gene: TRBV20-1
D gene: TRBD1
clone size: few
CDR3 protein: CSASHRGGGYTF
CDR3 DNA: TGCAGTGCTAGTCACAGGGGGGGTGGCTACACCTTC

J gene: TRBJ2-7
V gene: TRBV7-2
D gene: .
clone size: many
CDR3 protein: CASSFNWIEQYF
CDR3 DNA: TGTGCCAGCAGCTTCAATTGGATCGAGCAGTACTTC

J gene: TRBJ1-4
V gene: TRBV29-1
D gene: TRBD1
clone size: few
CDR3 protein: CSAGQGVDEKLFF
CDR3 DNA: TGCAGCGCCGGACAGGGAGTTGATGAAAAACTGTTTTTT

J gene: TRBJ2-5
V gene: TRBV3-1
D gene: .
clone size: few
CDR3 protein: CASSQVPGGPQETQYF
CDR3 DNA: TGTGCCAGCAGCCAAGTCCCCGGGGGGCCTCAAGAGACCCAGTACTTC

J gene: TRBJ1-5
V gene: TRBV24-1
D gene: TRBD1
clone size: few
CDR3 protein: CATSDSNRGHQPQHF
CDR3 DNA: TGTGCCACCAGTGATTCGAACAGGGGACATCAGCCCCAGCATTTT

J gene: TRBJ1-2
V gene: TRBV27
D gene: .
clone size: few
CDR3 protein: CASSSTGPNIGGYTF
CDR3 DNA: TGTGCCAGCAGTTCAACAGGGCCGAACATCGGCGGCTACACCTTC

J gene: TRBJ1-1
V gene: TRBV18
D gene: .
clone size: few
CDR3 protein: CASSPSAFMNTEAFF
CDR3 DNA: TGTGCCAGCTCGCCCAGTGCTTTTATGAACACTGAAGCTTTCTTT

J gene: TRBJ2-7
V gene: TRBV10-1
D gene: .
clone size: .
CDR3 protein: CASRESHRPYEQYF
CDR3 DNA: TGCGCCAGCAGAGAGTCGCACAGACCCTACGAGCAGTACTTC

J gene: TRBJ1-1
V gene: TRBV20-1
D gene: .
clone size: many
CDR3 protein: CSPLRIRLNTEAFF
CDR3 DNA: TGCAGTCCTCTTAGAATCCGACTTAACACTGAAGCTTTCTTT

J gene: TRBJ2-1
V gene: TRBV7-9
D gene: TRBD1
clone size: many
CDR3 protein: CASRDAGTGLNEQFF
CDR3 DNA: TGTGCCAGCAGAGATGCCGGGACAGGGCTAAATGAGCAGTTCTTC

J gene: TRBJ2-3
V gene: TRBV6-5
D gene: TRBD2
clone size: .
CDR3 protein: CASSYSMGLAGGSTDTQYF
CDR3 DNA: TGTGCCAGCAGTTACTCGATGGGACTAGCGGGGGGTAGCACAGATACGCAGTATTTT

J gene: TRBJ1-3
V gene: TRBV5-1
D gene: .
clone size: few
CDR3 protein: CASSPGGGNTIYF
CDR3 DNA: TGCGCCAGCAGCCCGGGTGGGGGAAACACCATATATTTT

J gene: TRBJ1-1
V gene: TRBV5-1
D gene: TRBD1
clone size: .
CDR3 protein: CASSWWTGGVNTEAFF
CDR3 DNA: TGCGCCAGCAGCTGGTGGACAGGGGGCGTGAACACTGAAGCTTTCTTT

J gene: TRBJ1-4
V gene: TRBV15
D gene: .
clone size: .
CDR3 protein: CATSRPYPANEKLFF
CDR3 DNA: TGTGCCACCAGCAGACCCTATCCGGCAAACGAAAAACTGTTTTTT

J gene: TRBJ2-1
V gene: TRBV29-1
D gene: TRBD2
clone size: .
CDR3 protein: CSVPIVAGGPNEQFF
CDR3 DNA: TGCAGCGTTCCTATCGTAGCGGGGGGCCCGAATGAGCAGTTCTTC

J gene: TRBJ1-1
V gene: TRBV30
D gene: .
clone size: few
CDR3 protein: CAWSGTFEAFF
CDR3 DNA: TGTGCCTGGAGTGGGACTTTCGAAGCTTTCTTT

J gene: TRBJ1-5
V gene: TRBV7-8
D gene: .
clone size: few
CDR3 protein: CASSLGTNSNQPQHF
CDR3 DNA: TGTGCCAGCAGCCTAGGAACAAATAGCAATCAGCCCCAGCATTTT

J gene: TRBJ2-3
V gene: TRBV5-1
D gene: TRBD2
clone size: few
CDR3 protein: CASTPTSGGSDTQYF
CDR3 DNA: TGCGCCAGCACCCCGACTAGCGGGGGCTCAGATACGCAGTATTTT

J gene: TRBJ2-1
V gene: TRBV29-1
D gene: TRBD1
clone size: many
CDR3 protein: CSVGTGGYNEQFF
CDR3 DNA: TGCAGCGTGGGGACAGGGGGTTACAATGAGCAGTTCTTC

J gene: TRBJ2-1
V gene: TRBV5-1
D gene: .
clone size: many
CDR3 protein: CASSLDWGNEQFF
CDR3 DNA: TGCGCCAGCAGCTTGGATTGGGGAAATGAGCAGTTCTTC

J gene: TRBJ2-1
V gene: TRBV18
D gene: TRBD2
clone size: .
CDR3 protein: CASSPLAGRIGEQFF
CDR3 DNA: TGTGCCAGCTCACCACTAGCGGGGCGGATAGGGGAGCAGTTCTTC

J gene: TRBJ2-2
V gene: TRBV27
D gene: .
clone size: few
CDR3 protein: CASVGRTGELFF
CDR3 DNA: TGTGCCAGCGTAGGGAGGACCGGGGAGCTGTTTTTT

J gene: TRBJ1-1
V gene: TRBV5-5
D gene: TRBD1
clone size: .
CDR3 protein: CASSLGDRGRAFF
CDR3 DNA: TGTGCCAGCAGCTTGGGCGACAGGGGAAGAGCTTTCTTT

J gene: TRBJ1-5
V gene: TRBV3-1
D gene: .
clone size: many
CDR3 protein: CASSQDTEQPQHF
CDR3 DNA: TGTGCCAGCAGCCAAGATACCGAACAGCCCCAGCATTTT

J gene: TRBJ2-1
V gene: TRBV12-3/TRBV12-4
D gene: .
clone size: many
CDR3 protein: CASSFGGGEQFF
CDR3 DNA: TGTGCCAGCAGTTTCGGGGGCGGTGAGCAGTTCTTC

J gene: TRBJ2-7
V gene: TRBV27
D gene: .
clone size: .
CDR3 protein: CASSLSGYSPYEQYF
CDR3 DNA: TGTGCCAGCAGTTTATCTGGTTACAGCCCCTACGAGCAGTACTTC

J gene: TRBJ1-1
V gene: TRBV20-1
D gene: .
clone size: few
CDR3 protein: CSANSRGNTEAFF
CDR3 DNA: TGCAGTGCTAACTCTAGAGGAAACACTGAAGCTTTCTTT